The 3 T cell receptor beta chains listed next were all sequenced from one sample in a study of blood T cells in healthy people across ages. The use of a sample-barcoded 5' primer and a J-beta primer mix characterized a second PCR of roughly 6 to 11 cycles. In TCRdb, the 5' RACE reads were re-called with MiXCR into one record per CDR3 protein. The sample has over 750,000 distinct CDR3 sequences, roughly 25% seen once; the top ten hold under 9.5%. The same specimen was also included in a second study, on T cells of mothers and their children.

Sequencing input: blood. All receptors come from a boy between 10 and 17 years old in good health.

This clonotype turned up a few times. This rearrangement joins TRBV4-1 to TRBJ2-5; 8 bases fit TRBD2. The DNA end favors TRBJ2-7, so the J call may be wrong. The length of the CDR3 is 15 residues. CDR1 is MGHRA and CDR2 is YSYEKL in the germline V gene. The CDR3 region has the DNA TGCGCCAGCAGCCAAACGGCAGCGGGGGTCTACGAGCAGTACTTC. Encoded protein: CASSQTAAGVYEQYF.

The chain combines TRBV7-9 with TRBJ2-5, with TRBD1 identical over 7 bases. Trimming took 5 bases from V and 1 from J; bases not matched to a gene: 7. From germline, CDR1 is SEHNR and CDR2 FQNEAQ (reference sequence). There are 15 residues in the CDR3. DNA of the CDR3: TGTGCCAGCAGCCTCTGGGGACAGACCCAAGAGACCCAGTACTTC. Translated, it gives CASSLWGQTQETQYF.

The chain carries TRBV27 and TRBJ2-3, with TRBD2 matching over 9 bases. The CDR3 consists of 15 residues. Per the germline V gene, CDR1 is MNHEY and CDR2 is SMNVEV (reference sequence). Trimming cost V 3 bases and J 3 bases; bases outside gene matches: 4. The CDR3 region has the DNA TGTGCCAGCAGTTTCTACGGACTAGCGACAGATACGCAGTATTTT. This sequence encodes CASSFYGLATDTQYF.